This T cell receptor beta chain was retrieved from a study of OX40 agonist ivuxolimab in advanced cancers. As for the study in general: Dosing consisted of intravenous ivuxolimab at 0.01 to 10 mg/kg every 2 weeks. Partial responses were recorded for three patients, including one with hepatocellular carcinoma and two with cutaneous melanoma.

This clone was seen only once. The antigen is not known. The study, taken as a whole, reports: Expanded peripheral T cells had an undetermined antigen specificity.

Assay used: immunoSEQ multiplex PCR; TCRdb lists only in-frame clones, some missing. In the table there are 30,000 to 35,000 clones, 81% of which are singletons. V lost 4 bases and J lost 0, with 12 bases in between. Germline CDR1 and CDR2: SGHRS and YFSETQ. The CDR3 totals 15 residues. This sample comprised CD4+ or CD8+ T cells sorted from blood, obtained in a trial of the OX40 agonist ivuxolimab. The V and J genes are TRBV5-1 and TRBJ2-3; no clear D gene. The sequence derives from an adult with an advanced solid tumor such as melanoma, head and neck, liver or kidney cancer. DNA for the CDR3: TGCGCCAGCAGCCTCTATACGCCTAGCACAGATACGCAGTATTTT. Translating gives CASSLYTPSTDTQYF.